This T cell receptor (beta chain) was captured by sequencing in a study of T cell responses to AZD1222 COVID-19 vaccine. This clone was observed a few times. The antigen is undetermined. Here immunoSEQ multiplex PCR was the method, and the copy in TCRdb shows in-frame clones only, minus some. The sample holds under 40,000 clones, more than 75% seen once. Regarding the study as a whole: Just 5 or 6 AZD1222 recipients tested seropositive at baseline.

Germline V lookup: CDR1 LNHDA, CDR2 SQIVND (reference sequence). V lost 1 base to trimming and J lost 5 bases; unmatched junction nucleotides: 0. This CDR3 spans 14 amino acids. The chain combines TRBV19 with TRBJ2-3, with TRBD2 identical over 10 bases. This clonotype originated in an adult who received the AZD1222 COVID-19 vaccine. The sequencing used peripheral blood, collected 28 days after the second AZD1222 dose. This chain's CDR3 is CASSIGLAGDTQYF. The CDR3 bases are TGTGCCAGTAGTATAGGACTAGCGGGAGATACGCAGTATTTT.